This TCR beta chain was profiled in a study of blood T cell repertoires in COVID-19. After removal of 5 bases from V and 6 bases from J, the junction contained 4 bases not matched to a gene. Germline V CDR1 and CDR2: LNHDA, SQIVND (reference sequence). This CDR3 spans 14 amino acids. Measured with immunoSEQ multiplex PCR; TCRdb has only the in-frame clones, and not every one. The sample has some 130,000 clones, 90% seen once. Specimen: peripheral blood. This chain connects TRBV19 to TRBJ2-7; 13 nucleotides align to TRBD2. The sequence came from a man in his fifties with active COVID-19. CDR3 sequence (DNA): TGTGCCAGTAGTGGGACTAGCGGGGTCGGCGAGCAGTACTTC. It specifies CASSGTSGVGEQYF.